These T cell receptor beta chains were read from a single sample in a study of T cell responses to AZD1222 COVID-19 vaccine. TCRdb keeps only in-frame clones here, not all; method: immunoSEQ multiplex PCR. The sample shows over 40,000 clones, approximately 84% of them seen only once. Here the sequenced sample was peripheral blood, taken on day 0 of AZD1222 vaccination. These receptors were obtained from an adult in good health. The CDR3 runs from the conserved cysteine through the conserved F or W. Each record gives: V gene, D gene, clone size, J gene, CDR3 DNA, CDR3 protein. The D gene is left open where the match is weak. The size entry is marked missing in some rows and otherwise reads once, few, many or a size class.

v_gene: TRBV6-5; d_gene: NA; abundance: NA; j_gene: TRBJ1-1; CDR3nt: TGTGCCAGCAGCCACCCCGGGACAGAAGCTTTCTTT; CDR3aa: CASSHPGTEAFF
v_gene: TRBV2; d_gene: NA; abundance: few; j_gene: TRBJ2-2; CDR3nt: TGTGCCAGCCGAACCCAGGCGACCGGGGAGCTGTTTTTT; CDR3aa: CASRTQATGELFF
v_gene: TRBV5-1; d_gene: NA; abundance: NA; j_gene: TRBJ1-1; CDR3nt: TGCGCCAGCAGCTTGCATTTCCCCGGGGCGACTGAAGCTTTCTTT; CDR3aa: CASSLHFPGATEAFF
v_gene: TRBV7-3; d_gene: TRBD2; abundance: NA; j_gene: TRBJ2-1; CDR3nt: TGTGCCAGCAGCTTCTCAGTGAGCGGGAACGACAATGAGCAGTTCTTC; CDR3aa: CASSFSVSGNDNEQFF
v_gene: TRBV29-1; d_gene: TRBD1; abundance: NA; j_gene: TRBJ2-7; CDR3nt: TGCAGCGTGGCAGGGGGTTCTTACGAGCAGTACTTC; CDR3aa: CSVAGGSYEQYF
v_gene: TRBV27; d_gene: NA; abundance: once; j_gene: TRBJ1-2; CDR3nt: TGTGCCAGCAGTTTACAGGGGAGGCTAAACTATGGCTACACCTTC; CDR3aa: CASSLQGRLNYGYTF
v_gene: TRBV30; d_gene: TRBD1; abundance: NA; j_gene: TRBJ1-5; CDR3nt: TGTGCCTGGGGAGACAGGGGGCGCGGCAATCAGCCCCAGCATTTT; CDR3aa: CAWGDRGRGNQPQHF
v_gene: TRBV30; d_gene: NA; abundance: NA; j_gene: TRBJ2-7; CDR3nt: TGTGCCTGGAGTGTAGAGGGCTACGAGCAGTACTTC; CDR3aa: CAWSVEGYEQYF
v_gene: TRBV5-1; d_gene: NA; abundance: once; j_gene: TRBJ2-7; CDR3nt: TGCGCCAGCAGCAATGGACCGGTCGGGGAGCAGTACTTC; CDR3aa: CASSNGPVGEQYF
v_gene: TRBV14; d_gene: TRBD1; abundance: NA; j_gene: TRBJ2-2; CDR3nt: TGTGCCAGCAGCCCGGTCAGGGGGCGGACCGGGGAGCTGTTTTTT; CDR3aa: CASSPVRGRTGELFF
v_gene: TRBV11-2; d_gene: NA; abundance: NA; j_gene: TRBJ2-7; CDR3nt: TGTGCCAGCAGCTTGGGTGCTACCCAAACCTACGAGCAGTACTTC; CDR3aa: CASSLGATQTYEQYF
v_gene: TRBV5-4; d_gene: TRBD2; abundance: NA; j_gene: TRBJ2-6; CDR3nt: TGTGCCAGCAGCTTGGCCCTAGCGGAGCCCTCTGGGGCCAACGTCCTGACTTTC; CDR3aa: CASSLALAEPSGANVLTF
v_gene: TRBV12-3/TRBV12-4; d_gene: NA; abundance: NA; j_gene: TRBJ1-2; CDR3nt: TGTGCCACCGTGAGATCGGGTGACTATGGCTACACCTTC; CDR3aa: CATVRSGDYGYTF
v_gene: TRBV29-1; d_gene: NA; abundance: NA; j_gene: TRBJ2-7; CDR3nt: TGCAGCGTTGACCGCGACAGAGAGCAGTACTTC; CDR3aa: CSVDRDREQYF
v_gene: TRBV28; d_gene: TRBD2; abundance: few; j_gene: TRBJ2-7; CDR3nt: TGTGCCAGCAGTCCCCCCTGGTCTAGCGGAACCTACGAGCAGTACTTC; CDR3aa: CASSPPWSSGTYEQYF
v_gene: TRBV4-2; d_gene: TRBD2; abundance: NA; j_gene: TRBJ2-2; CDR3nt: TGTGCCAGCAGCCAAGATTTAGCGGGAGGGAACACCGGGGAGCTGTTTTTT; CDR3aa: CASSQDLAGGNTGELFF
v_gene: TRBV5-8; d_gene: TRBD2; abundance: few; j_gene: TRBJ2-2; CDR3nt: TGTGCCAGCAGCTTGGTTTTTAGCGGGAGGTACACCGGGGAGCTGTTTTTT; CDR3aa: CASSLVFSGRYTGELFF
v_gene: TRBV11-1; d_gene: NA; abundance: NA; j_gene: TRBJ2-2; CDR3nt: TGTGCCAGCAGCTTAGCCCTTTCGGCCGGGGAGCTGTTTTTT; CDR3aa: CASSLALSAGELFF
v_gene: TRBV5-1; d_gene: NA; abundance: NA; j_gene: TRBJ2-5; CDR3nt: TGCGCCAGCAGCTTGGCCACCCTAGGAGAGACCCAGTACTTC; CDR3aa: CASSLATLGETQYF
v_gene: TRBV15; d_gene: TRBD2; abundance: NA; j_gene: TRBJ2-1; CDR3nt: TGTGCCACCAGCACAGCGGGAGGCGATGAGCAGTTCTTC; CDR3aa: CATSTAGGDEQFF
v_gene: TRBV5-1; d_gene: TRBD2; abundance: NA; j_gene: TRBJ2-7; CDR3nt: TGCGCCAGCAGCTCCAGCCGACTAGCGGGAGGCCACGAGCAGTACTTC; CDR3aa: CASSSSRLAGGHEQYF
v_gene: TRBV18; d_gene: NA; abundance: NA; j_gene: TRBJ1-5; CDR3nt: TGTGCCAGCTCACGGTCAGATCGGGGCAATCAGCCCCAGCATTTT; CDR3aa: CASSRSDRGNQPQHF
v_gene: TRBV28; d_gene: NA; abundance: few; j_gene: TRBJ2-7; CDR3nt: TGTGCCAGCAGTTTATCCGCGCGGTACGAGCAGTACTTC; CDR3aa: CASSLSARYEQYF
v_gene: TRBV29-1; d_gene: NA; abundance: NA; j_gene: TRBJ2-6; CDR3nt: TGCAGCGTTTCCCTTAGGGCGGTGTCTGGGGCCAACGTCCTGACTTTC; CDR3aa: CSVSLRAVSGANVLTF